The TCR beta chain under discussion was sequenced for a study of cytomegalovirus exposure and HLA in healthy donors. Study findings and constraints: There were some public TCRs occurring in many donors, but most TCR sequences were rare. In a later analysis, TCR association rates varied by HLA locus: DRB1 most, HLA-C fewest. Being productive about 90% or about 30% of the time was typical of most TCR beta V segments in an earlier analysis.

The PCR made use of 60 Vbeta and 13 Jbeta primers. Repertoires were generated with immunoSEQ multiplex PCR, while TCRdb's copy carries only in-frame clones and drops some. The sample includes tens of thousands of clones, 70% to 90% seen only once; the top ten take 5.6%. Donors had nominal health at sampling but likely had unrecorded immune exposures. As regards this clone: The antigen is not known.

V shed 3 bases and J shed 0 bases, with 18 bases lying between them. Germline lookup yields CDR1 MGHRA and CDR2 YSYEKL. This CDR3 has 18 residues. Input material: PBMCs. This chain joins TRBV4-1 and TRBJ1-3; possible D gene TRBD1, 5 bases. The TCR was taken from a woman aged 18-29 years in good health and CMV-seropositive. CDR3 coding DNA: TGCGCCAGCAGCCACGTCCTTAATCGACAGAACTCTGGAAACACCATATATTTT. This encodes CASSHVLNRQNSGNTIYF.